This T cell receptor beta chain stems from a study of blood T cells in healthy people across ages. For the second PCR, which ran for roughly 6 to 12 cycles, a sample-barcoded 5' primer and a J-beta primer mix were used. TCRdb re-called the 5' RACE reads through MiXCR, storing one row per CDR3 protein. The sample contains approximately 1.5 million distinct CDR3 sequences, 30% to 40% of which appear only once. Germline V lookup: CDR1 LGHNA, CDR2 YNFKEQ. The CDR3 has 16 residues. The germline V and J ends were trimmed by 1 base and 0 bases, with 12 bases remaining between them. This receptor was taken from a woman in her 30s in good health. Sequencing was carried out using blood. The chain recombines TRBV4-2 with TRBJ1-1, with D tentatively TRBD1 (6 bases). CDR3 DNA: TGTGCCAGCAGCCAAGGGCGGGACACCATGAACACTGAAGCTTTCTTT. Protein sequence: CASSQGRDTMNTEAFF.